Included here is one T cell receptor (beta chain) sequence, with context. Participant ages covered about 18 to 89 years across 20 to 25 US areas. Participant reports of clinical history set cohort assignment. Under the authors' procedure: Using reference gene primer amplification, nucleated cell counts were estimated. TCRdb's table, derived via immunoSEQ multiplex PCR, lists solely in-frame clones and lacks some. V, J and clone size are taken as reported in that table, and D and trimming were inferred from the DNA itself. In the table there are 250,000 to 300,000 clones, roughly 88% of which are singletons. This record comes from a study of blood T cell repertoires in COVID-19. Across the whole study: Nucleic acid was either cDNA or gDNA, and it came from T cells, B-cell-depleted T cells, or PBMCs.

The CDR3 totals 15 residues. Germline V lookup: CDR1 SGHVS, CDR2 FQNEAQ. V shed 5 bases, J shed 5 bases, and the junction held 11 bases outside the gene matches. The chain joins TRBV7-8 to TRBJ1-1; 7 bases map to TRBD1. The sequencing sample was made of PBMCs or T cells enriched from blood (not recorded which). The receptor was isolated from a woman aged 45 to 65 who had recovered from COVID-19. The CDR3 loop reads CASSRRAGGDTEAFF. The CDR3 nucleotides are TGTGCCAGCAGCCGGCGGGCAGGGGGTGATACTGAAGCTTTCTTT.